What follows are 26 T cell receptor beta chains derived from one specimen sequenced in a study of shared clonotypes between healthy human individuals (dated by TCRdb to 2018 to 2021). The library was prepared using the immunoSEQ multiplex PCR assay. The table comes from immuneACCESS by way of TCRdb, which keeps in-frame sequences with V and J called. Part of the clones is missing from these tables; in studies checked, under half for an unresolved V gene and the rest for unknown reasons. The sample profile shows under 2,500,000 clones; almost 96% of them were found once. Of the sample, 0.1% to 0.15% is held by the ten largest clones. Sequenced material: naive CD4+ T cells sorted from blood. In light of the paper, this sample's cell subset or site label describes: CD45RA+ positively selected. Every receptor here comes from a man aged 18 to 30 in good health.

The chain joins TRBV10-3 to TRBJ1-4; D unresolved. V lost 3 bases to trimming and J lost 4 bases, with 12 bases between them. Germline lookup yields CDR1 ENHRY and CDR2 SYGVKD. The CDR3 runs to 15 residues. CDR3 sequence: CAISESKMGNEKLFF. The CDR3 region has the DNA TGTGCCATCAGTGAATCGAAAATGGGTAATGAAAAACTGTTTTTT.

This chain links TRBV4-1 with TRBJ2-5; no reliable D call. V was trimmed by 1 base and J by 3 bases, leaving 9 bases between them. Germline CDR1 is MGHRA and CDR2 is YSYEKL. The CDR3 spans 14 residues. The CDR3 spells CASSQGGRKETQYF. The CDR3 DNA reads TGCGCCAGCAGCCAAGGCGGAAGAAAAGAGACCCAGTACTTC.

The chain uses TRBV4-1 and TRBJ1-4; tentative D call: TRBD1 (6 bases). Germline V gene data show CDR1 as MGHRA and CDR2 as YSYEKL. Deletions cut 1 base from V and 1 base from J, with 16 bases between. The length of the CDR3 is 18 residues. CDR3 residues: CASSQARAGAITNEKLFF. CDR3 DNA: TGCGCCAGCAGCCAAGCCCGGGCAGGGGCCATAACTAATGAAAAACTGTTTTTT.

The rearrangement joins TRBV6-5 to TRBJ2-2; D is undetermined. CDR3 size: 15 residues. V dropped 4 bases and J dropped 3 bases, with 12 bases sitting between them. CDR1 and CDR2 (germline): MNHEY, SVGAGI. CDR3 sequence reads: CASSWRSPHTGELFF. DNA of the CDR3: TGTGCCAGCAGTTGGCGCAGTCCCCACACCGGGGAGCTGTTTTTT.

This chain joins TRBV7-2 and TRBJ2-5; D remains unclear. The J call may not be correct, given that the DNA end is closer to TRBJ2-7. The CDR3 sequence is 11 residues long. The germline V gene encodes CDR1 SGHTA and CDR2 FQGNSA. The CDR3 nucleotides read TGTGCCAGCAGCTTATTCTACGAGCAGTACTTC. Amino acids: CASSLFYEQYF.

V gene TRBV5-1 combines with J gene TRBJ2-7; D not certain. Germline lookup yields CDR1 SGHRS and CDR2 YFSETQ. CDR3 size: 15 residues. V was clipped by 0 bases and J by 5 bases, with 15 bases between them. The CDR3 DNA is TGCGCCAGCAGCTTGGGGGGTAGTAGTCCCCACGAGCAGTACTTC. Translated: CASSLGGSSPHEQYF.

V is TRBV6-5 and J is TRBJ1-2, with D perhaps matching TRBD1 (5 bases). Germline V lookup: CDR1 MNHEY, CDR2 SVGAGI. With 5 bases removed from V and 4 bases from J, the gap between germline ends came to 14 bases. This CDR3 is 14 amino acids long. The CDR3, as DNA: TGTGCCAGCAGTCGACAGCTGTCGATCTATGGCTACACCTTC. Encoded protein: CASSRQLSIYGYTF.

The chain recombines TRBV28 with TRBJ1-3; 9 bases map to TRBD1. CDR1 and CDR2 from the germline V gene are MDHEN and SYDVKM. The CDR3 loop spans 15 amino acids. The ends lost 4 bases at V and 4 bases at J; junction bases unmatched: 5. The CDR3 nucleotides are TGTGCCAGCAGTTCCGGGGACAGGGTAGGAAACACCATATATTTT. As protein: CASSSGDRVGNTIYF.

The gene calls are TRBV28 and TRBJ1-3; tentatively, D is TRBD1 (6 bases). Trimming took 5 bases from V and 1 from J, leaving 9 bases between them. Germline CDR1 reads MDHEN; CDR2 reads SYDVKM. The CDR3 sequence is 14 residues long. In DNA form, the CDR3 reads TGTGCCAGCAGTCCAAGGGGGTCTGGAAACACCATATATTTT. Translated, it gives CASSPRGSGNTIYF.

This chain links TRBV9 with TRBJ1-3; no definite D call. This CDR3 region has 15 residues. V shed 3 bases and J shed 0 bases, with 10 bases lying between them. CDR1 is SGDLS and CDR2 is YYNGEE in the germline V gene. This CDR3 reads CASSEMGNSGNTIYF. DNA of the CDR3: TGTGCCAGCAGCGAGATGGGGAACTCTGGAAACACCATATATTTT.

The chain has TRBV11-3 and TRBJ2-6; D gene unclear. In germline, CDR1 is SGHNT, CDR2 YENEEA. Deletions cut 1 base from V and 2 bases from J, with 6 bases between. There are 15 residues in the CDR3. In DNA, the CDR3 is TGTGCCAGCAGCTTAGGAGTGGCTGGGGCCAACGTCCTGACTTTC. Its protein product is CASSLGVAGANVLTF.

This clone came up once. This sequence joins TRBV11-2 and TRBJ1-2; D is possibly TRBD1 (6 bases). CDR3 size: 14 residues. Germline values: CDR1 SGHAT, CDR2 FQNNGV. Trimming left V 5 bases short and J 6 bases short, with 16 bases between. The CDR3 here is CASSARRKGDGYTF. The CDR3 DNA reads as TGTGCCAGCAGCGCCAGACGGAAGGGGGATGGCTACACCTTC.

The chain joins TRBV6-5 to TRBJ2-7, with D hard to call. Trimming left V 6 bases short and J 5 bases short, with 14 bases between. This CDR3 is built from 13 residues. The V gene's germline CDR1 is MNHEY and CDR2 SVGAGI. CDR3: CASSPVAWHEQYF. For the CDR3, the DNA is TGTGCCAGCAGCCCGGTGGCCTGGCACGAGCAGTACTTC.

In regard to this clone: Other DNA sequences of this sample code for an identical CDR3. V gene TRBV12-5 combines with J gene TRBJ2-2; TRBD1 aligns across 9 bases. The CDR3 is 14 amino acids. The germline CDR1 and CDR2 sequences are LGHNT and FRNRAP. J gave up 5 bases and V 3 bases, and 1 base lay outside the gene matches. The CDR3 nucleotides read TGTGCTAGTGGTTTAGGACAGGGGACCGGGGAGCTGTTTTTT. Protein: CASGLGQGTGELFF.

The chain employs TRBV19 and TRBJ2-3, with D unclear. Per the germline V gene, CDR1 is LNHDA and CDR2 is SQIVND (reference sequence). Trimming stripped 3 bases from V and 4 bases from J, with 8 bases between. The CDR3 runs 13 residues. This chain's CDR3 is CASSMPESDTQYF. DNA of the CDR3: TGTGCCAGTAGTATGCCAGAATCAGATACGCAGTATTTT.

The chain combines TRBV6-1 with TRBJ1-2; 7 bases agree with TRBD1. V gave up 7 bases and J gave up 4 bases; unmatched junction bases: 3. The CDR3 covers 12 residues. Per the germline V gene, CDR1 is MNHNS and CDR2 is SASEGT. The DNA for the CDR3 is TGTGCCAGCACCCGGGACAGCTATGGCTACACCTTC. Translated: CASTRDSYGYTF.

The J gene is TRBJ2-5, the V gene TRBV5-1, with D hard to call. The length of the CDR3 is 14 residues. Germline V gives CDR1 SGHRS, CDR2 YFSETQ. V was clipped by 0 bases and J by 5 bases, with 11 bases between them. The CDR3 DNA is TGCGCCAGCAGCTTGGATCAGGTTGCGGAGACCCAGTACTTC. It translates to CASSLDQVAETQYF.

The chain is built from TRBV7-2 and TRBJ2-7; the D is unclear. CDR1 is SGHTA, CDR2 FQGNSA, per germline. V was cut by 5 bases and J by 4 bases, with 18 bases left in between. The CDR3 is made up of 15 amino acids. CDR3 in amino acids: CASSPPEPPPYEQYF. For the CDR3, the DNA is TGTGCCAGCAGCCCTCCTGAGCCTCCTCCATACGAGCAGTACTTC.

The chain has TRBV19 and TRBJ1-2; D might be TRBD1 (5 bases). V lost 7 bases and J 4 bases, leaving 19 bases between the germline ends. Germline values: CDR1 LNHDA, CDR2 SQIVND (reference sequence). The CDR3 consists of 15 residues. CDR3 region: CASTTLVGGGYGYTF. As DNA, the CDR3 is TGTGCCAGTACCACTCTTGTCGGGGGTGGCTATGGCTACACCTTC. The full variable domain, with the rest looked up from reference TRBV19 and TRBJ1-2, is DGGITQSPKYLFRKEGQNVTLSCEQNLNHDAMYWYRQDPGQGLRLIYYSQIVNDFQKGDIAEGYSVSREKKESFPLTVTSAQKNPTAFYLCASTTLVGGGYGYTFGSGTRLTVV.

The J gene is TRBJ2-2, the V gene TRBV7-2; D is possibly TRBD1 (6 bases). Per germline, CDR1 SGHTA and CDR2 FQGNSA. CDR3 length: 14 residues. Trimming took 5 bases from V and 6 from J, leaving 13 bases between them. CDR3 DNA sequence: TGTGCCAGCAGCCCCAGGGGCGCCTCCGGGGAGCTGTTTTTT. It yields the protein CASSPRGASGELFF.

The rearrangement uses TRBV4-2 and TRBJ2-5; D is perhaps TRBD2 (7 bases). The CDR3 runs to 15 residues. CDR1 LGHNA and CDR2 YNFKEQ come from the germline V gene. Trimming took 0 bases from V and 4 from J, leaving 12 bases between them. CDR3 sequence: CASSQDLGGAETQYF. The CDR3 coding sequence is TGTGCCAGCAGCCAAGATCTGGGGGGGGCAGAGACCCAGTACTTC.

The V and J genes are TRBV15 and TRBJ2-1; no clear D gene. Germline V CDR1 and CDR2: LNHNV, YYDKDF (reference sequence). V lost 7 bases and J lost 0, with 19 bases in between. This CDR3 is 17 amino acids long. CDR3 region: CATNFLRVESSYNEQFF. As DNA, the CDR3 is TGTGCCACCAATTTTCTTCGCGTGGAGAGCTCCTACAATGAGCAGTTCTTC.

As to this clone: The sample contains more than one DNA sequence encoding this CDR3. The V call is TRBV30, the J call TRBJ2-5; D is tentatively TRBD1 or TRBD2 (5 bases each). Trimming removed 5 bases from V and 5 bases from J, with 12 bases in between. In germline, CDR1 is GTSNPN, CDR2 SVGIG (reference sequence). The CDR3 is made up of 12 amino acids. The CDR3 loop is CAWASGPETQYF. The CDR3 nucleotides read TGTGCCTGGGCCTCGGGGCCGGAGACCCAGTACTTC.

The V and J genes are TRBV7-9 and TRBJ1-1, with no clear D. The V and J ends lost 5 bases and 7 bases respectively, with 23 bases between them. The CDR3 is 16 amino acids. Per the germline V gene, CDR1 is SEHNR and CDR2 is FQNEAQ (reference sequence). CDR3 bases: TGTGCCAGCAGCCAAGCGGGTCAGCTCGGGTTTAGTGAAGCTTTCTTT. Translated: CASSQAGQLGFSEAFF.

The rearrangement links TRBV5-1 to TRBJ2-7; D might be TRBD1 or TRBD2, each matching 6 bases. Per the germline V gene, CDR1 is SGHRS and CDR2 is YFSETQ. V shed 3 bases and J shed 4 bases, with 14 bases lying between them. This CDR3 has 14 residues. The DNA of the CDR3 is TGCGCCAGCAGCTCCCTAGGGGGAGGATACGAGCAGTACTTC. It yields the protein CASSSLGGGYEQYF.

The V gene is TRBV6-1, the J gene TRBJ2-3; D unclear. The germline gives CDR1 MNHNS, CDR2 SASEGT. This CDR3 contains 14 residues. Trimming removed 0 bases at V and 1 base at J, with 5 bases between. The CDR3 is CASSEALGTDTQYF. The CDR3 bases are TGTGCCAGCAGTGAAGCGCTCGGCACAGATACGCAGTATTTT.